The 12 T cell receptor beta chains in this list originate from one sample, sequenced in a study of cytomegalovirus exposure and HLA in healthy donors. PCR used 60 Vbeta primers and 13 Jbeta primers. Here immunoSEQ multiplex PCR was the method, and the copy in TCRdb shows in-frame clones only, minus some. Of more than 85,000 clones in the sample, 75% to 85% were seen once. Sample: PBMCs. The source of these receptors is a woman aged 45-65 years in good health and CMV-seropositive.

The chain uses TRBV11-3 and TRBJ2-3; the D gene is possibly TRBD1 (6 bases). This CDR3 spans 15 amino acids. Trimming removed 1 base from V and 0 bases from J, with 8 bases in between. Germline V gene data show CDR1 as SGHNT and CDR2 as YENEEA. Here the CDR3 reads CASSLGQGSTDTQYF. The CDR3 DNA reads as TGTGCCAGCAGCTTAGGGCAGGGGAGCACAGATACGCAGTATTTT.

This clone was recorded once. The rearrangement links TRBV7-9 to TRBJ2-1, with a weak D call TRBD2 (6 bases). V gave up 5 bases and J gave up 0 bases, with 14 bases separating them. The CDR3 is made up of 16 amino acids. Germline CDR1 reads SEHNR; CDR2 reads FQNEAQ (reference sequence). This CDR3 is CASSPGLSSSYNEQFF. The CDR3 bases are TGTGCCAGCAGCCCGGGACTTTCCAGCTCCTACAATGAGCAGTTCTTC.

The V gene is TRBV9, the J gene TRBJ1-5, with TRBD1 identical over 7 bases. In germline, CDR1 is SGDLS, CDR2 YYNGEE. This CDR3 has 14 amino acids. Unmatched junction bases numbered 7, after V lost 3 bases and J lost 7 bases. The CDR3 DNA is TGTGCCAGCAGCGCTACAGGGGCAGGGCAGCCCCAGCATTTT. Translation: CASSATGAGQPQHF.

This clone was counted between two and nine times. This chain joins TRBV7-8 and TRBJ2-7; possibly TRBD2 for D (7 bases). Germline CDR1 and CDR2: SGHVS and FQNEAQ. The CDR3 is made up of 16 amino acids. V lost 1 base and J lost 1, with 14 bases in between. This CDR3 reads CASSLVIGGGSYEQYF. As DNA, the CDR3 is TGTGCCAGCAGCTTAGTTATAGGGGGGGGATCCTACGAGCAGTACTTC.

The CDR3 DNA follows: TGTGCCAGCAGCTTATGGACTAGCGGGAGCACAGATACGCAGTATTTT. Translated: CASSLWTSGSTDTQYF. The genes are TRBV7-8 and TRBJ2-3, with 11 nucleotides matching TRBD2. Trimming cost V 2 bases and J 0 bases; bases outside gene matches: 1. The CDR3 is 16 amino acids. Per germline, CDR1 SGHVS and CDR2 FQNEAQ.

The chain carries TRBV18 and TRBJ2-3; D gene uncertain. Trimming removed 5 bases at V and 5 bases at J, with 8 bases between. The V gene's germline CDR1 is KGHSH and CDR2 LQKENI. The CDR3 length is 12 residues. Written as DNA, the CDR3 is TGTGCCAGCTCAACCTACGGAGATACGCAGTATTTT. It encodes CASSTYGDTQYF.

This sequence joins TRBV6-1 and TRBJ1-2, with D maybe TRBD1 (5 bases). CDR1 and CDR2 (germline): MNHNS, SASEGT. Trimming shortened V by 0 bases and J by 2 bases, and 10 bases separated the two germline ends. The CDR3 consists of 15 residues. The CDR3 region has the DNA TGTGCCAGCAGTGAAGCGGCCCGACAGAACTATGGCTACACCTTC. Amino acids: CASSEAARQNYGYTF.

The CDR3 coding sequence is TGTGCCAGCAGCTTAAACGGCAGGGTTGGCCATTCACCCCTCCACTTT. This codes for CASSLNGRVGHSPLHF. The J gene is TRBJ1-6, the V gene TRBV7-3, with D possibly being TRBD1 (5 bases). Germline CDR1 SGHTA, CDR2 FQGTGA. V was pared by 1 base and J by 8 bases, with 15 bases between. The CDR3 runs to 16 residues.

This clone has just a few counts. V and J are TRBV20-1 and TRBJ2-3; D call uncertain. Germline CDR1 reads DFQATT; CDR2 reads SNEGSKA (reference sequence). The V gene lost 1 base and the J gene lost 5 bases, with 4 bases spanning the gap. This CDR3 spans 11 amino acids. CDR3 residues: CSARVQDTQYF. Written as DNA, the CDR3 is TGCAGTGCTAGAGTACAAGATACGCAGTATTTT.

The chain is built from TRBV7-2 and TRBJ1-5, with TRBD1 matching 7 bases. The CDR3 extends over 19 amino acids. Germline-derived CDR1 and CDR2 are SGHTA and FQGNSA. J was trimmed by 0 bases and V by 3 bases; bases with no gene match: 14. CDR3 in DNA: TGTGCCAGCAGCTTCTCGCCGGGACAGAGTTTAAATAGCAATCAGCCCCAGCATTTT. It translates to CASSFSPGQSLNSNQPQHF.

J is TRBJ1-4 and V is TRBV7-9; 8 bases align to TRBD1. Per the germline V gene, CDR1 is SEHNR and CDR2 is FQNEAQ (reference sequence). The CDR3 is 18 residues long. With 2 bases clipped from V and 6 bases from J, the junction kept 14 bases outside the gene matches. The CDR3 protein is CASSLPTFTGTGDEKLFF. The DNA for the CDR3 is TGTGCCAGCAGCTTACCCACTTTTACCGGGACAGGAGATGAAAAACTGTTTTTT.

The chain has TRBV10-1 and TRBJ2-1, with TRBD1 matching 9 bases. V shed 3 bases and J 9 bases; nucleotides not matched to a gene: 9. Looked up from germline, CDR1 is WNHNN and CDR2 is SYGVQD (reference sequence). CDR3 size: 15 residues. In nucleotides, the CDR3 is TGCGCCAGCAGTGACGACAGGGGGTCTCGCAGTGAGCAGTTCTTC. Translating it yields CASSDDRGSRSEQFF.